This TCR beta chain was recovered during a study of blood T cell repertoires in COVID-19. Study-wide background: The study drew acute and convalescent COVID-19 samples from the United States, Italy and Spain. PBMCs, B-cell-depleted T cells, or T cells were the source of the cDNA or gDNA that made up the material.

Per the authors' pipeline: Reference gene primers were amplified, and this amplification served to estimate nucleated cell counts. The data were produced by immunoSEQ multiplex PCR, yet TCRdb's version contains in-frame clones alone and is incomplete. The D gene and trimming were derived from the DNA, and the V and J assignments and clone size from that table. The sample holds 200,000 to 250,000 clones, roughly 84% seen once. The CDR3 totals 15 residues. J lost 7 bases, V lost 4 bases, and 5 bases had no gene match. The germline CDR1 and CDR2 sequences are ENHRY and SYGVKD. This chain joins TRBV10-3 and TRBJ2-3; the match to TRBD2 covers 13 bases. This receptor was identified in a woman in her thirties who had recovered from COVID-19. Specimen: peripheral blood. CDR3 in DNA: TGTGCCATCAGTGGGGGGACTAGCGGGATAAATACGCAGTATTTT. It encodes CAISGGTSGINTQYF.